This is a list of T cell receptor beta chains from one sample in a study of CD8+ T cells in alopecia areata. The protocol was immunoSEQ multiplex PCR, while the TCRdb copy is restricted to in-frame clones and leaves out a portion. The table shows fewer than 250,000 clones, with around two fifths occurring only once. The material was CD4+ T cells sorted from blood, obtained at roughly week 30, from a patient treated with tofacitinib. The receptors originated from a human donor with alopecia areata. Each CDR3 is given with its conserved first and last residue. A D gene is named only where the DNA matches it firmly. Size is stated for part of the rows, as once, few or many counts, or as a class when the clone is expanded.

>TRBJ1-4|.|few|TRBV30
CAWRGRAGEKLFF
TGTGCCTGGAGGGGCAGGGCTGGGGAAAAACTGTTTTTT
>TRBJ1-1|.|few|TRBV7-9
CASSLVQFTEAFF
TGTGCCAGCAGCTTAGTACAGTTCACTGAAGCTTTCTTT
>TRBJ2-1|TRBD2|.|TRBV7-9
CASSQLPHSGSGGEQFF
TGTGCCAGCAGCCAATTGCCCCATAGCGGGAGTGGGGGTGAGCAGTTCTTC
>TRBJ1-5|.|.|TRBV30
CAWSVGEGPSNQPQHF
TGTGCCTGGAGTGTCGGGGAAGGCCCTAGCAATCAGCCCCAGCATTTT
>TRBJ2-7|.|.|TRBV5-1
CASSPQGHPGDYEQYF
TGCGCCAGCAGCCCACAGGGACACCCGGGAGACTACGAGCAGTACTTC
>TRBJ1-1|.|few|TRBV29-1
CSVESQGRSEAFF
TGCAGCGTTGAGTCGCAGGGACGAAGTGAAGCTTTCTTT
>TRBJ1-2|TRBD1|.|TRBV29-1
CSVEQGQGDTF
TGCAGCGTTGAACAGGGACAGGGAGACACCTTC
>TRBJ2-3|TRBD2|few|TRBV2
CASSDLAGAPDTQYF
TGTGCCAGCAGTGACCTAGCGGGGGCCCCGGATACGCAGTATTTT
>TRBJ1-6|.|.|TRBV7-9
CASSPPRTDYNSPLHF
TGTGCCAGCAGCCCGCCACGGACAGACTATAATTCACCCCTCCACTTT
>TRBJ2-5|TRBD1|few|TRBV30
CAWSLGTGGAETQYF
TGTGCCTGGAGTCTCGGGACAGGGGGCGCGGAGACCCAGTACTTC
>TRBJ2-3|TRBD1|few|TRBV2
CASRDRGPADTQYF
TGTGCCAGCAGGGACAGGGGGCCGGCAGATACGCAGTATTTT
>TRBJ1-6|.|.|TRBV7-2
CASSPYQPVVLHF
TGTGCCAGCAGCCCCTACCAGCCGGTGGTCCTCCACTTT
>TRBJ1-2|.|.|TRBV6-5
CASSYSTETIAYGYTF
TGTGCCAGCAGTTACTCGACAGAGACTATAGCTTATGGCTACACCTTC
>TRBJ1-2|.|.|TRBV29-1
CSVELASQEGYGYTF
TGCAGCGTTGAACTTGCGTCGCAGGAGGGCTATGGCTACACCTTC
>TRBJ2-7|.|.|TRBV2
CASSPLDLTSYEQYF
TGTGCCAGCAGTCCTTTGGACCTTACCTCCTACGAGCAGTACTTC